This T cell receptor beta chain was identified during a study of Graves' ophthalmopathy and Graves' hyperthyroidism (dated by TCRdb to the late 2010s). Notes on the research overall: Hyperthyroidism was defined as stable when no progression to ophthalmopathy occurred within 18 months of follow-up. The independent validation cohort included some 19 hyperthyroidism patients plus 17 patients who later progressed from hyperthyroidism to ophthalmopathy. In total, 135 blood samples were TCR-sequenced: 43 ophthalmopathy, about 75 hyperthyroidism and approximately 17 hyperthyroidism-to-ophthalmopathy patients. Following sample collection, hyperthyroidism patients were given methimazole at a starting dose of 30 mg daily, and ophthalmopathy patients were given high-dose intravenous methylprednisolone. TCR beta repertoire signatures were used to distinguish Graves' ophthalmopathy from Graves' hyperthyroidism and to predict progression to ophthalmopathy. To explore V-J signatures that separate ophthalmopathy from hyperthyroidism, a discovery set of approximately 100 patients was enrolled, consisting of under 50 with ophthalmopathy and around 60 with stable hyperthyroidism. In more than five hyperthyroidism patients, T-cell repertoires of thyroid tissue and blood were compared. Overall study results and their limits: Most of the expanded thyroid clonotypes with a frequency above 0.001 were also detected in blood, and it was suggested that the thyroid immune response may be reflected by blood repertoires. No statistical method was used to predetermine the sample size, and group allocation was not hidden from the investigators. The 13-signature model separated ophthalmopathy from stable hyperthyroidism with around 90% sensitivity and about 84% specificity in cross-validation, and 80%/75% in the test set. In validation, the model predicted ophthalmopathy progression with less than 71% sensitivity and 72.22% specificity; fewer than 15 predicted patients were CT-confirmed with GO in a median of about 6.1 months.

For repertoire sequencing, TCR beta CDR3 regions were amplified from RNA transcripts. HTBI primers and the Qiagen OneStep RT-PCR kit were used in a first-round RT-PCR, which was followed by a second-round multiplex PCR, size selection and purification. The libraries underwent paired-end sequencing with 100 bp reads on an Illumina HiSeq2000. The original pipeline was this. SOAPnuke was used for read processing, and reads with adapters, uncalled bases, a mean Phred below 15, or no exact constant-primer or identifier match were discarded. COPE v1.2.5 was used to merge the high-quality paired reads. Each unique nucleotide sequence was treated as a clonotype, and MiTCR v1.1 was used to align the clonotypes to the IMGT TRB V, D and J references. Analysis was restricted to V-J combinations with a frequency above 0.0001, which covered 98% to 99.2% of repertoires. A TCR clonal expansion and chaos score per V-J combination was defined as the ratio of F50 clonal expansion to chaos observed in the TCRdist matrix. Welch's t-statistics and random forest were used to reduce features to about a dozen V-J combinations, which were fed into a naive Bayes classifier. The similarity between thyroid and blood repertoires was quantified using the Morisita-Horn index. TCRdb trimmed the raw reads at Q25, called clones with MiXCR and kept productive beta chains. Entries that share a CDR3 protein sequence are merged under the most common genes and DNA. TCRdb's processing, not the study's, gives the V and J calls here. The sample has around 590,000 distinct CDR3 sequences on record, roughly 39% of them singletons. About 4.1% of the sample is in the top ten clones.

The hyperthyroidism patients were 18 to 65 years old and newly diagnosed, with a disease duration of less than 2 months. Anyone with other autoimmune diseases, uncontrolled infections, pregnancy or lactation was excluded from the study. Clinical symptoms, serum thyroxine, TRAb, thyroid ultrasound and orbital computed tomography were used for diagnosis. Trizol reagent was used to extract the total RNA, and its quality was then checked on an Agilent 2100 Bioanalyzer. In its sample, this clonotype was seen a few times. The antigen it recognizes is unknown. Per-nucleotide qualities are absent, and no much larger clonotype sits a single base away. The sequencing sample was made of peripheral blood or thyroid tissue (not recorded which). The source of this sequence is an adult man with Graves' hyperthyroidism.

The CDR3 has the sequence CASREGLAGETQYF. The DNA is as follows: TGTGCCAGCAGGGAAGGGCTAGCTGGTGAGACCCAGTACTTC. The chain couples TRBV6-6 to TRBJ2-5; perhaps TRBD2 is the D gene, with 5 bases matching. The CDR3 starts with the cysteine, ends with the phenylalanine, and has 14 residues. Only the CDR3 DNA stays, 42 bases, in frame from base 1. Trimming takes 6 bases from V and 5 bases from J, and the germline ends sit 16 bases apart. Taken from the germline V gene (reference sequence), the CDR1 and CDR2 loops are MNHNY and SVGAGI.